One and the same sample provided the 20 T cell receptor beta chains below, sequenced in a study of shared clonotypes between healthy human individuals. TCRdb's copy holds only in-frame clones and misses some; the assay was immunoSEQ multiplex PCR. The data hold 1 million to 1.3 million clones, with around 78% observed a single time. Material: memory CD4+ T cells from PBMCs. Subset given: CD45RA-negative fraction. These receptors were obtained from a man aged 18 to 30 in good health. Some clones in this sample may be carry-over from other donors' samples.

This rearrangement joins TRBV5-1 to TRBJ2-5; TRBD2 aligns across 12 bases. There are 18 residues in the CDR3. CDR1 SGHRS and CDR2 YFSETQ come from the germline V gene. The V segment lost 5 bases and the J segment 6 bases; nucleotides outside the gene matches: 17. CDR3 sequence reads: CASSGYLAGGPRLKTQYF. The CDR3 DNA reads TGCGCCAGCAGTGGATACCTAGCGGGAGGGCCGAGGTTAAAGACCCAGTACTTC.

The V gene is TRBV5-1, the J gene TRBJ2-4, with D perhaps TRBD1 (5 bases). CDR1 is SGHRS and CDR2 is YFSETQ in the germline V gene. V lost 3 bases and J 0 bases, leaving 7 bases between the germline ends. This CDR3 has 14 residues. CDR3 in amino acids: CASSSGLAKNIQYF. The CDR3, as DNA: TGCGCCAGCAGCTCAGGGCTAGCCAAAAACATTCAGTACTTC.

The chain links TRBV9 to TRBJ2-7, with 7 bases identical to TRBD1. The trim removed 0 bases at V and 1 base at J, leaving 4 bases unmatched. CDR1 SGDLS and CDR2 YYNGEE come from the germline V gene. CDR3 length equals 15 residues. The CDR3 here is CASSVGRGPSYEQYF. The CDR3 region has the DNA TGTGCCAGCAGCGTAGGAAGGGGGCCTTCCTACGAGCAGTACTTC.

The rearrangement joins TRBV7-2 to TRBJ2-1; a possible D gene is TRBD1 (7 bases). This CDR3 contains 12 residues. The germline V gene encodes CDR1 SGHTA and CDR2 FQGNSA. The V and J ends lost 10 bases and 9 bases respectively, with 16 bases between them. The CDR3 region has the DNA TGTGCCAACGACAGGGACGGGGGTGAGCAGTTCTTC. Protein product: CANDRDGGEQFF.

Regarding this clone: A clone one base away is much larger, so this may be a read error. The chain joins TRBV7-9 to TRBJ2-3; D perhaps matches TRBD2 (6 bases). The CDR3 has 13 residues. V lost 5 bases and J 14 bases, leaving 20 bases between the germline ends. The germline gives CDR1 SEHNR, CDR2 FQNEAQ (reference sequence). The DNA for the CDR3 is TGTGCCAGCAGCCAAGACGCGACTAGAGAAGGGTATTTT. Translating it yields CASSQDATREGYF.

The chain combines TRBV6-1 with TRBJ2-7; D uncertain. CDR1 and CDR2 from the germline V gene are MNHNS and SASEGT. The CDR3 runs to 15 residues. Trimming took 0 bases from V and 0 from J, leaving 9 bases between them. The CDR3 protein is CASSEAFTTSYEQYF. The CDR3 DNA reads TGTGCCAGCAGTGAAGCGTTCACTACCTCCTACGAGCAGTACTTC.

The chain recombines TRBV7-9 with TRBJ2-7; D uncertain. The germline gives CDR1 SEHNR, CDR2 FQNEAQ (reference sequence). V was pared by 5 bases and J by 5 bases, with 16 bases between. The CDR3 is 14 amino acids. The CDR3 loop is CASSKGTANHEQYF. The CDR3 DNA is TGTGCCAGCAGCAAAGGAACCGCTAATCACGAGCAGTACTTC.

The chain links TRBV6-1 to TRBJ1-2; no clear D. Looked up from germline, CDR1 is MNHNS and CDR2 is SASEGT. This CDR3 has 13 amino acids. V lost 11 bases, J lost 1 base, and 14 bases lay in between. CDR3: CALEAPNNYGYTF. Here the CDR3 DNA reads TGTGCCTTAGAGGCACCCAATAACTATGGCTACACCTTC.

The chain has TRBV7-2 and TRBJ2-3; TRBD2 agrees at 9 bases. The CDR3 has 15 amino acids. V lost 2 bases to trimming and J lost 4 bases; unmatched junction nucleotides: 4. Per germline, CDR1 SGHTA and CDR2 FQGNSA. The CDR3 region is CASSLMAGGADTQYF. The CDR3 nucleotides are TGTGCCAGCAGCTTAATGGCGGGAGGGGCAGATACGCAGTATTTT.

This chain uses TRBV5-1 with TRBJ2-1; 7 bases are a match to TRBD1. The CDR3 loop spans 16 amino acids. V shed 2 bases, J shed 1 base, and the junction held 6 bases outside the gene matches. From germline, CDR1 is SGHRS and CDR2 YFSETQ. DNA for the CDR3: TGCGCCAGCAGCTTCCGACAGGGCGGATCCTACAATGAGCAGTTCTTC. As protein: CASSFRQGGSYNEQFF.

This clone was recorded a few times. The rearrangement uses TRBV5-4 and TRBJ2-3; 10 bases match TRBD1. Unmatched junction bases numbered 8, after V lost 6 bases and J lost 4 bases. Germline V lookup: CDR1 SGHNT, CDR2 YYREEE (reference sequence). The CDR3 spans 15 residues. The CDR3 coding sequence is TGTGCCAGCACCGTCCGGGACAGGGGTCCAGATACGCAGTATTTT. Protein product: CASTVRDRGPDTQYF. Complete variable domain (other parts from reference TRBV5-4 and TRBJ2-3): ETGVTQSPTHLIKTRGQQVTLRCSSQSGHNTVSWYQQALGQGPQFIFQYYREEENGRGNFPPRFSGLQFPNYSSELNVNALELDDSALYLCASTVRDRGPDTQYFGPGTRLTVL.

This clone has more than one count but fewer than ten. The chain recombines TRBV5-4 with TRBJ1-2, with D possibly being TRBD1 (5 bases). Germline assignment: CDR1 SGHNT and CDR2 YYREEE (reference sequence). The CDR3 runs to 15 residues. Trimming removed 2 bases at V and 5 bases at J, with 16 bases between. CDR3 residues: CASSFAGGDGYGYTF. For the CDR3, the DNA is TGTGCCAGCAGCTTCGCCGGGGGGGATGGTTATGGCTACACCTTC.

On this clone itself: The likely explanation is a read error, given a far larger clone one base away. The rearrangement links TRBV30 to TRBJ1-4; unclear D gene. The CDR3 sequence is 13 residues long. The germline CDR1 and CDR2 sequences are GTSNPN and SVGIG (reference sequence). The DNA of the CDR3 is TGTGCCGGGAGTGAAGGGTTGGAGGAAAAATTGTTTTTT. It encodes CAGSEGLEEKLFF.

This clone occurred many times. This chain joins TRBV27 and TRBJ2-7; weak D call: TRBD2 (6 bases). Germline V gives CDR1 MNHEY, CDR2 SMNVEV (reference sequence). V dropped 2 bases and J dropped 10 bases, with 15 bases sitting between them. The CDR3 is 13 amino acids. The CDR3 bases are TGTGCCAGCAGTTTAGGGGGGTTGGGCAGCCAGTACTTC. Protein product: CASSLGGLGSQYF.

This chain joins TRBV9 and TRBJ2-2; 7 bases fit TRBD1. CDR1 is SGDLS, CDR2 YYNGEE, per germline. V lost 4 bases to trimming and J lost 5 bases; unmatched junction nucleotides: 5. This CDR3 region has 14 residues. This chain's CDR3 is CASSINRGTGELFF. CDR3 sequence (DNA): TGTGCCAGCAGCATAAACAGGGGTACCGGGGAGCTGTTTTTT.

The CDR3: CASAKGVQETQYF. In DNA form, the CDR3 reads TGTGCCAGCGCGAAAGGGGTTCAAGAGACCCAGTACTTC. J is TRBJ2-5 and V is TRBV11-2, with D tentatively TRBD1 (5 bases). With 8 bases removed from V and 2 bases from J, the gap between germline ends came to 12 bases. CDR1 SGHAT and CDR2 FQNNGV come from the germline V gene. The CDR3 runs 13 residues.

This sequence joins TRBV6-6 and TRBJ2-3; D is undetermined. Per germline, CDR1 MNHNY and CDR2 SVGAGI (reference sequence). The ends were cut back, 5 bases at V and 6 bases at J, with 18 bases in the middle. The CDR3 is 15 residues long. This CDR3 reads CASSGPVGLYDTQYF. CDR3 nucleotide sequence: TGTGCCAGCAGTGGACCGGTGGGCTTGTACGATACGCAGTATTTT.

The chain uses TRBV7-2 and TRBJ2-1, with D possibly matching TRBD1 (5 bases). Trimming shortened V by 1 base and J by 0 bases, and 10 bases separated the two germline ends. The CDR3 spans 16 residues. Germline V gives CDR1 SGHTA, CDR2 FQGNSA. The chain's CDR3 is CASSLVSGSSYNEQFF. The CDR3 DNA reads as TGTGCCAGCAGCTTAGTATCAGGGTCCTCCTACAATGAGCAGTTCTTC. Complete variable domain (other parts from reference TRBV7-2 and TRBJ2-1): GAGVSQSPSNKVTEKGKDVELRCDPISGHTALYWYRQSLGQGLEFLIYFQGNSAPDKSGLPSDRFSAERTGGSVSTLTIQRTQQEDSAVYLCASSLVSGSSYNEQFFGPGTRLTVL.

This clone occurred many times. The rearrangement joins TRBV6-5 to TRBJ1-5; 7 bases agree with TRBD1. V shed 8 bases, J shed 7 bases, and the junction held 14 bases outside the gene matches. CDR3 length: 15 amino acids. Germline CDR1 is MNHEY and CDR2 is SVGAGI. CDR3 sequence (DNA): TGTGCCAGCGTATACACCCACCAGGGGGAACAGCCCCAGCATTTT. Translated, it gives CASVYTHQGEQPQHF.

This clone was seen a handful of times. V and J are TRBV7-9 and TRBJ1-4; D unclear. The CDR3 totals 12 residues. Germline V gene data show CDR1 as SEHNR and CDR2 as FQNEAQ (reference sequence). The V gene lost 5 bases and the J gene lost 7 bases, with 8 bases spanning the gap. Written as DNA, the CDR3 is TGTGCCAGCAGCAATCCTCTTGAAAAACTGTTTTTT. Encoded protein: CASSNPLEKLFF.